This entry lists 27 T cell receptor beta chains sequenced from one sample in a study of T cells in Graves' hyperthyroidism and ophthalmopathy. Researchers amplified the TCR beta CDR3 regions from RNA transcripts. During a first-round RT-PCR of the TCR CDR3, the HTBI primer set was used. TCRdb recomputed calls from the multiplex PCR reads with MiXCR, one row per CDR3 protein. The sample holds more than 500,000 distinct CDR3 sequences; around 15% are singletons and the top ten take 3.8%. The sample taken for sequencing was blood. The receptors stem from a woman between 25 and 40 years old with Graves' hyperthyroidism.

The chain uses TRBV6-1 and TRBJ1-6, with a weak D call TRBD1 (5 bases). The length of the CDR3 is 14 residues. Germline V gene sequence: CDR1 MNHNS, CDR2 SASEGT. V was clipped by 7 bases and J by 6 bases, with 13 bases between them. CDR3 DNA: TGTGCCAGCACCTTGGGACGGCTTAATTCACCCCTCCACTTT. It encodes CASTLGRLNSPLHF.

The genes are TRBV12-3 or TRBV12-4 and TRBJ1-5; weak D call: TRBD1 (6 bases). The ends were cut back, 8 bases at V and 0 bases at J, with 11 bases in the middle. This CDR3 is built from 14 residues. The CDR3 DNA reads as TGTGCCAGCGGGGGGCTCTATAGCAATCAGCCCCAGCATTTT. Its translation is CASGGLYSNQPQHF.

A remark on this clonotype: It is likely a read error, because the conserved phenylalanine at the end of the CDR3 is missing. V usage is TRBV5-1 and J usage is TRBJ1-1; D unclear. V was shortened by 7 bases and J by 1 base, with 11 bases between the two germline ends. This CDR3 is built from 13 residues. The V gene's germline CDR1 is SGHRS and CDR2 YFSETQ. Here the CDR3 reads CASGRAANTEAFL. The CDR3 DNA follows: TGCGCCAGCGGTAGGGCCGCGAACACTGAAGCTTTCCTT.

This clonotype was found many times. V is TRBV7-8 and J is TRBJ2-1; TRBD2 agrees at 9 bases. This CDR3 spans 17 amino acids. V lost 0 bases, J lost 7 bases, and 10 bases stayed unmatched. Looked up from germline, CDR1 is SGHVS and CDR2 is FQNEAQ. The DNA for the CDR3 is TGTGCCAGCAGCTTAGCAGGTGTTAGCGGGAGTGGAAATGAGCAGTTCTTC. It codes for CASSLAGVSGSGNEQFF.

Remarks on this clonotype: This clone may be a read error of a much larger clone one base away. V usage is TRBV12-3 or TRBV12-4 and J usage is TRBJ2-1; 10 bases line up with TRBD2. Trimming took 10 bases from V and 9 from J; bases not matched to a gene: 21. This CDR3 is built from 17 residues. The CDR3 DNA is TGTGCCAACAGACCAGGGGGGAAGCGGGAGGGCCTCGGTGAGCAGTTCTTC. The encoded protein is CANRPGGKREGLGEQFF.

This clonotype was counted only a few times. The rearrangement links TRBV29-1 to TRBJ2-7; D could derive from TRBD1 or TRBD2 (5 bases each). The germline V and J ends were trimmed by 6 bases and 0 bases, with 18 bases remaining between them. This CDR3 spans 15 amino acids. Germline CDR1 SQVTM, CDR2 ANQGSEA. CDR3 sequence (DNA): TGCAGCGTAAAACGGAGAGGGACGGACTCCTACGAGCAGTACTTC. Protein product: CSVKRRGTDSYEQYF.

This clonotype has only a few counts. CDR3 protein: CASSADPGGRAEAFF. CDR3 bases: TGTGCCAGTAGTGCGGACCCAGGGGGCAGGGCTGAAGCTTTCTTT. J is TRBJ1-1 and V is TRBV19, with 8 bases fitting TRBD1. V trimming: 5 bases; J trimming: 6 bases; junction bases outside the gene matches: 11. The CDR3 totals 15 residues. Per the germline V gene, CDR1 is LNHDA and CDR2 is SQIVND (reference sequence).

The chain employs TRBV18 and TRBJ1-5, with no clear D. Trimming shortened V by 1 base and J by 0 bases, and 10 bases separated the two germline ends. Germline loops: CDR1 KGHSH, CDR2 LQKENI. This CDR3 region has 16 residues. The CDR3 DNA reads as TGTGCCAGCTCACCACGAAAAGGAGATAGCAATCAGCCCCAGCATTTT. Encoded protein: CASSPRKGDSNQPQHF.

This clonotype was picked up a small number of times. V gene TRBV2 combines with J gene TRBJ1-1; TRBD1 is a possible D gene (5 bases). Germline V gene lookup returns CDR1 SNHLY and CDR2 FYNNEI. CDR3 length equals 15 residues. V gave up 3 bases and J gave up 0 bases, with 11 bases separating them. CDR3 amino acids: CASSELGGMNTEAFF. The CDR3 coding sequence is TGTGCCAGCAGTGAGCTTGGGGGGATGAACACTGAAGCTTTCTTT.

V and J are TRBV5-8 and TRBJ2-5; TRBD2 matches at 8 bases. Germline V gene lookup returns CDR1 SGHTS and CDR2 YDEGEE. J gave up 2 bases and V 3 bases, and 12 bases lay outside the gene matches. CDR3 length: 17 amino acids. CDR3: CASSSGTRGGDQETQYF. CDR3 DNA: TGTGCCAGCAGCTCCGGGACTAGAGGTGGGGATCAAGAGACCCAGTACTTC.

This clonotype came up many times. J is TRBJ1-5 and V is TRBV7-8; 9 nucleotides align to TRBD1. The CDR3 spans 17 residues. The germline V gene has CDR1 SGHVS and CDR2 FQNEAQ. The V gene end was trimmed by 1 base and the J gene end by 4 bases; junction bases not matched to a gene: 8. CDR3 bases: TGTGCCAGCAGCTTAGGGGACAGGGCCGCTTATAATCAGCCCCAGCATTTT. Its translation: CASSLGDRAAYNQPQHF.

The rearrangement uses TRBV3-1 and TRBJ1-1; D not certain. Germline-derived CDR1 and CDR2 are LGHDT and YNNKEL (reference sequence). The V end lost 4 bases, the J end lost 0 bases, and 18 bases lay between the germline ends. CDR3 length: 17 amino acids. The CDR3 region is CASSPTGRPSMNTEAFF. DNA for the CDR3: TGTGCCAGCAGCCCGACGGGAAGGCCAAGTATGAACACTGAAGCTTTCTTT. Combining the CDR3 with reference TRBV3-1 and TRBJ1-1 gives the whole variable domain DTAVSQTPKYLVTQMGNDKSIKCEQNLGHDTMYWYKQDSKKFLKIMFSYNNKELIINETVPNRFSPKSPDKAHLNLHINSLELGDSAVYFCASSPTGRPSMNTEAFFGQGTRLTVV.

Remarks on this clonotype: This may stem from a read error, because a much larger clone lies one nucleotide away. CDR3 nucleotide sequence: TGTGCCCGCAGTACAAAAACCCGGACAGGGGGCGAGCAGTACTTC. Translation: CARSTKTRTGGEQYF. The chain carries TRBV6-1 and TRBJ2-7; 10 positions match TRBD1. The CDR3 runs 15 residues. The germline V gene has CDR1 MNHNS and CDR2 SASEGT.

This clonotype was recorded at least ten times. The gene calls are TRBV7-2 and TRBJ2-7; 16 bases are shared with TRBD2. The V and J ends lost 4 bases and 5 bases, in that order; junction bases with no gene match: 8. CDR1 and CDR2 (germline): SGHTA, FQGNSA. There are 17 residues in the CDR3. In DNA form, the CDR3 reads TGTGCCAGCAGCTCATCCGGGACTAGCGGGAGGGCTCACGAGCAGTACTTC. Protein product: CASSSSGTSGRAHEQYF.

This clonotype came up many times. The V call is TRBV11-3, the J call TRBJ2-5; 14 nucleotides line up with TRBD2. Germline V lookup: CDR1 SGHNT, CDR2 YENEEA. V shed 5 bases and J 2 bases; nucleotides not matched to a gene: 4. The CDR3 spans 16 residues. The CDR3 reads CASSKRTSGGQETQYF. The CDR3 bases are TGTGCCAGCAGCAAGCGGACTAGCGGGGGGCAAGAGACCCAGTACTTC.

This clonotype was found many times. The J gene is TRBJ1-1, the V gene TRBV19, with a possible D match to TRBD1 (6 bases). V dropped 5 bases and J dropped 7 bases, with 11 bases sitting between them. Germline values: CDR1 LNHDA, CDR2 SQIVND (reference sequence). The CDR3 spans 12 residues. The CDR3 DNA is TGTGCCAGTAGTCTCAGGGGCTATGAAGCTTTCTTT. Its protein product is CASSLRGYEAFF.

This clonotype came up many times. The CDR3 here is CASSSQTANTEAFF. Written as DNA, the CDR3 is TGCGCCAGCAGCTCCCAAACAGCGAACACTGAAGCTTTCTTT. The chain links TRBV5-1 to TRBJ1-1, with D unclear. V gave up 3 bases and J gave up 1 base, with 10 bases separating them. The CDR3 consists of 14 residues. Germline V gene sequence: CDR1 SGHRS, CDR2 YFSETQ.

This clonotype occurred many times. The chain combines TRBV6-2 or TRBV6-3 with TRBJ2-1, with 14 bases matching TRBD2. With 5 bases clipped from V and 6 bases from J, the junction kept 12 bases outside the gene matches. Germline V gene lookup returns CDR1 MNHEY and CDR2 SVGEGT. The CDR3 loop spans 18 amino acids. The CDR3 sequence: CASSLRLAGGPVRNEQFF. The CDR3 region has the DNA TGTGCCAGCAGTCTCAGACTAGCGGGAGGGCCGGTGCGCAATGAGCAGTTCTTC.

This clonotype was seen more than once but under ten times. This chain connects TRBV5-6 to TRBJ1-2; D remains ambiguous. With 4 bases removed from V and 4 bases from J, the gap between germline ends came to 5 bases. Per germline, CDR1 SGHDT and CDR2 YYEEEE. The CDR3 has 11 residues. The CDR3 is CASSRTYGYTF. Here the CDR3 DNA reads TGTGCCAGCAGCAGGACCTATGGCTACACCTTC.

The CDR3 nucleotides are TGTGCCAGCAGACACAAACAGGGGTACACAGATACGCAGTATTTT. Translated: CASRHKQGYTDTQYF. V is TRBV5-6 and J is TRBJ2-3, with 7 bases that match TRBD1. With 5 bases clipped from V and 2 bases from J, the junction kept 8 bases outside the gene matches. Per germline, CDR1 SGHDT and CDR2 YYEEEE. This CDR3 has 15 residues.

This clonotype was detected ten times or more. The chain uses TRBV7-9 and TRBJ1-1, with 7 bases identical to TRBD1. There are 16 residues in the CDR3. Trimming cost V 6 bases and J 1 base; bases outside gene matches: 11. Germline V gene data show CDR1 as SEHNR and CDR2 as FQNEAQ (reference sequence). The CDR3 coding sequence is TGTGCCAGCAGACCTCCAGGGGGAAACCGGAACACTGAAGCTTTCTTT. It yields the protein CASRPPGGNRNTEAFF.

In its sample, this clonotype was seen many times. The CDR3 protein is CASSLGLAYTGELFF. The CDR3 DNA sequence: TGCGCCAGCAGCTTGGGTCTAGCCTACACCGGGGAGCTGTTTTTT. The chain combines TRBV5-1 with TRBJ2-2, with a tentative D call TRBD2 (5 bases). The length of the CDR3 is 15 residues. The V gene lost 0 bases and the J gene lost 3 bases, with 9 bases spanning the gap. Per germline, CDR1 SGHRS and CDR2 YFSETQ.

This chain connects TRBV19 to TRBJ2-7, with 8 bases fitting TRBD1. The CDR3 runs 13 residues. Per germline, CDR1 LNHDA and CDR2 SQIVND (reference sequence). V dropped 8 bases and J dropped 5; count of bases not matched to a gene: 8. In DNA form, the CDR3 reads TGTGCCAGTCGTAGACAGGGGAGCCACGAGCAGTACTTC. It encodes CASRRQGSHEQYF.

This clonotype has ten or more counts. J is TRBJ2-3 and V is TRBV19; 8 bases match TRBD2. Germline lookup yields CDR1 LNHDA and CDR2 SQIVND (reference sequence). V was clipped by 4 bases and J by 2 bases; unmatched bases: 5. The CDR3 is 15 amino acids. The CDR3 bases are TGTGCCAGTAGTAACAGACTAGCGACCACAGATACGCAGTATTTT. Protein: CASSNRLATTDTQYF.

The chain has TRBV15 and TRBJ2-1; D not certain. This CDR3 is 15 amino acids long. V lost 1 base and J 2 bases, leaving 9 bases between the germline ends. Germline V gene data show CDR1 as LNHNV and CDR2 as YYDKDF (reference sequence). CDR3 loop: CATSRAGGTYNEQFF. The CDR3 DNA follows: TGTGCCACCAGCAGAGCTGGCGGTACCTACAATGAGCAGTTCTTC.

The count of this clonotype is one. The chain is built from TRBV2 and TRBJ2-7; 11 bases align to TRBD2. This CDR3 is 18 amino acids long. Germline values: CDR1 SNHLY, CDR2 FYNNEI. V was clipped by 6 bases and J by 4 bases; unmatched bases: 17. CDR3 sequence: CASSVATTSGNVEYEQYF. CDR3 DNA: TGTGCCAGCAGCGTAGCTACGACTAGCGGGAATGTTGAATACGAGCAGTACTTC.

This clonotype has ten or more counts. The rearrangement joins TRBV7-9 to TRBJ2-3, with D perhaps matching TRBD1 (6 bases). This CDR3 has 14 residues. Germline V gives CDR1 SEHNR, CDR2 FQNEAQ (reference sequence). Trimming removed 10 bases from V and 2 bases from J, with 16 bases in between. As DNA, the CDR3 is TGTGCCACCCCAGGGGCGGGTATCACAGATACGCAGTATTTT. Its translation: CATPGAGITDTQYF.